The present entry profiles one TCR beta chain with its context. Its antigen is unidentified. This specimen comes from a study of Ad26.COV2.S vaccination and SARS-CoV-2 variants. Overall study findings and caveats: Non-spike TCR breadth showed similarity between vaccine and placebo recipients. Spike-specific responses of CD8+ and CD4+ T cells were reported to display substantial breadth after vaccination.

The CDR3 is made up of 13 amino acids. Germline values: CDR1 GTSNPN, CDR2 SVGIG (reference sequence). Trimming took off 7 bases at V and 5 bases at J, with 14 bases between the two ends. As for treatment: around 19 received Ad26.COV2.S at low or high dose, single or two shots; several received placebo; per-sample allocation not given. All samples were drawn on day 63, counting from the first vaccine or placebo injection. Clones were read by immunoSEQ multiplex PCR, and TCRdb kept only the in-frame ones, dropping some. The data show around 270,000 clones, about 83% seen once. This sample comprised peripheral blood, obtained in a trial of Ad26.COV2.S vaccine versus placebo. The source of this sequence is a person between 18 and 60 years old who received the Ad26.COV2.S COVID-19 vaccine or a placebo. The genes are TRBV30 and TRBJ2-2, with D hard to call. Here the CDR3 reads CAYRVVRTGELFF. The DNA for the CDR3 is TGTGCCTACCGGGTCGTGCGAACCGGGGAGCTGTTTTTT.